One T cell receptor (beta chain) is described in this entry. This CDR3 has 16 residues. In germline, CDR1 is SGHVS, CDR2 FNYEAQ. Trimming pared 7 bases from V and 8 bases from J, leaving 23 bases between. The sample is drawn from a study of blood T cell repertoires in COVID-19. The overall study: The United States, Italy and Spain were the sources of the acute and convalescent COVID-19 samples. Sources were T cells, B-cell-depleted T cells, or PBMCs; the material itself was cDNA or gDNA.

As processed by the authors: Cell counts per sample came from amplifying reference gene primers. Profiled with immunoSEQ multiplex PCR; TCRdb holds only in-frame clones, not every one. V and J calls and clone size follow that table, whereas D and trimming were derived from the DNA. The sample contains about 140,000 clones, about 81% of which appear only once. The material sequenced was peripheral blood. This rearrangement joins TRBV7-6 to TRBJ2-2; weak D call: TRBD1 (8 bases). The sequence was obtained from a woman older than 75 with acute or convalescent COVID-19. CDR3 bases: TGTGCCAGCACCCTAACAGGGGGGGCCAAACTGGGGGAGCTGTTTTTT. This sequence encodes CASTLTGGAKLGELFF.